The clone carrying this T cell receptor (beta chain) was found a few times. The data are from a study of blood T cells in healthy people across ages. The trim removed 5 bases at V and 14 bases at J, leaving 7 bases unmatched. Per germline, CDR1 MNHEY and CDR2 SVGAGI. The CDR3 consists of 12 residues. Combining a sample-barcoded 5' primer with a J-beta primer mix, a second PCR ran for about 7 to 11 cycles. Every cDNA was tagged by a template-switch adaptor with 12 random nucleotides. One entry per CDR3 protein results from TCRdb running MiXCR on the 5' RACE reads. Altogether 950,000 to 1,200,000 distinct CDR3 sequences are present, roughly two fifths being singletons, with the ten largest covering around 13%.

The chain couples TRBV6-5 to TRBJ1-4, with 8 bases matching TRBD1. Sequencing was carried out using blood. This TCR was sampled from a man between 18 and 29 years old in good health. CDR3 residues: CASSRTGGKLFF. The CDR3 DNA reads as TGTGCCAGCAGTCGCACAGGGGGTAAGCTGTTTTTT.